One TCR beta chain is described in this entry. Its antigen remains unidentified. This sample was taken from a study of cytomegalovirus exposure and HLA in healthy donors. Study outcomes and limitations: Within an earlier analysis, most TCR beta V segments proved productive either about 87% or about 30% of the time. At a 0.05 false discovery rate, a later analysis found around 15,000 TCR beta sequences to be associated with HLA alleles. A few of the chains that were CMV-associated were confirmed in vitro to be specific for CMV antigens. TCR beta chains numbering approximately 150 were designated cytomegalovirus-associated.

PCR employed 60 Vbeta and 13 Jbeta primers. The method was immunoSEQ multiplex PCR; TCRdb's version includes in-frame clones alone and lacks a portion of them. The sample lists under 130,000 clones; roughly 70% were seen once. Sequenced sample: PBMCs. The sequence derives from a man in his forties or fifties in good health and CMV-seronegative.

CDR3 DNA sequence: TGTGCCAGCAGGACAGGGGTAACTGGAAACACCATATATTTT. Translated, it gives CASRTGVTGNTIYF. The chain is built from TRBV2 and TRBJ1-3; the match to TRBD1 covers 8 bases. Trimming cost V 6 bases and J 2 bases; bases outside gene matches: 3. Per the germline V gene, CDR1 is SNHLY and CDR2 is FYNNEI. The length of the CDR3 is 14 residues. The whole variable domain, filled in from reference TRBV2 and TRBJ1-3, reads EPEVTQTPSHQVTQMGQEVILRCVPISNHLYFYWYRQILGQKVEFLVSFYNNEISEKSEIFDDQFSVERPDGSNFTLKIRSTKLEDSAMYFCASRTGVTGNTIYFGEGSWLTVV.